This T cell receptor beta chain originates from a study of blood T cell repertoires in COVID-19. The protocol was immunoSEQ multiplex PCR, while the TCRdb copy is restricted to in-frame clones and leaves out a portion. The sample carries 120,000 or so clones, over 65% recorded once. The V gene lost 0 bases and the J gene lost 4 bases, with 7 bases spanning the gap. The germline CDR1 and CDR2 sequences are SGHKS and YYEKEE (reference sequence). CDR3 size: 13 residues. This clonotype was obtained from a woman in her 70s with acute or convalescent COVID-19. Sequencing input: peripheral blood. V gene TRBV5-5 combines with J gene TRBJ1-2; D unclear. Here the CDR3 reads CASSLGGGYGYTF. Written as DNA, the CDR3 is TGTGCCAGCAGCTTGGGAGGAGGCTATGGCTACACCTTC.